This TCR beta chain was identified in a study of blood T cell repertoires in COVID-19. About the study: Acute and convalescent COVID-19 samples came from the United States, Italy and Spain. The analysed material was cDNA or gDNA that came from T cells, B-cell-depleted T cells, or PBMCs.

The CDR3 is made up of 13 amino acids. The junction had 2 bases not matched to a gene; V was cut back by 7 bases and J by 4 bases. From germline, CDR1 is LNHDA and CDR2 SQIVND (reference sequence). As processed by the authors: Quantification of nucleated cells was approximated via reference gene primer amplification. The table came from immunoSEQ multiplex PCR; TCRdb's copy has only in-frame clones and leaves some out. D and trimming come from the DNA, and the V and J calls and clone size come from that table. The sample yields tens of thousands of clones, roughly 89% seen once. Sequencing input: peripheral blood. The rearrangement joins TRBV19 to TRBJ1-1; 11 bases fit TRBD1. The clonotype was recovered from a man older than 75 with acute or convalescent COVID-19. Here the CDR3 DNA reads TGTGCCAGTAAGGGACAGGGGGGCACTGAAGCTTTCTTT. Translating gives CASKGQGGTEAFF.